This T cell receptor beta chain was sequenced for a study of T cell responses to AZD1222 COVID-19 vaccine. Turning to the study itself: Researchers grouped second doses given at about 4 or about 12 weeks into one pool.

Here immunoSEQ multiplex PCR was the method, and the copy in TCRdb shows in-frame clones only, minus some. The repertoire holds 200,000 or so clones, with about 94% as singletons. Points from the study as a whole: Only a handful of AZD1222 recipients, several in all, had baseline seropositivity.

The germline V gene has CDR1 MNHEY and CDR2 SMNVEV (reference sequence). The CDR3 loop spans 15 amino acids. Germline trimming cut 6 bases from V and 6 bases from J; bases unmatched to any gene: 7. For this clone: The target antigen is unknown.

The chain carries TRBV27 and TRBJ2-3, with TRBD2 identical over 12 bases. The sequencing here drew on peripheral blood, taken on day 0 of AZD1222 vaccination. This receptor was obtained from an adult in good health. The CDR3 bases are TGTGCCAGCAGAACAAGAGGGACTAGCGGGGATACGCAGTATTTT. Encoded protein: CASRTRGTSGDTQYF.